The clone carrying this T cell receptor (beta chain) was observed once. The antigen remains undetermined. This entry is derived from a study of persistence of HIV-infected CD4 T cells. Study summary: Donors had been on suppressive ART for a median of approximately eight years.

The ends lost 3 bases at V and 7 bases at J; junction bases unmatched: 15. The CDR3 length is 16 residues. CDR1 and CDR2 (germline): SGHTA, FQGNSA. Cells were stimulated nonspecifically with anti-CD3/anti-CD28 magnetic beads. Responding CD4+ T cells were sorted by upregulation of both CD40 ligand and CD69. Study outcomes and limitations: Degenerate expanded CDR3beta sequences were enriched among CMV- and Gag-responding cells. Compared with CD3/CD28-stimulated cells, CMV- and Gag-responding cells showed lower TCRbeta richness.

Sequencing used immunoSEQ version 4 in survey mode. Produced via immunoSEQ multiplex PCR; TCRdb's table is partial and in-frame only. The sample lists about 45,000 clones, 70% to 90% occurring once. The sequence derives from an adult woman with HIV who was CMV-seropositive. This sample comprised CD4+ T cells sorted from PBMCs after 18-hour stimulation, obtained from a patient who received antiretroviral therapy. V is TRBV7-2 and J is TRBJ2-7; 7 bases match TRBD1. In DNA, the CDR3 is TGTGCCAGCAGCTTGTTAACAGGGGTTCGGTCGGGGGAGCAGTACTTC. As protein: CASSLLTGVRSGEQYF. Combining the CDR3 with reference TRBV7-2 and TRBJ2-7 gives the whole variable domain GAGVSQSPSNKVTEKGKDVELRCDPISGHTALYWYRQSLGQGLEFLIYFQGNSAPDKSGLPSDRFSAERTGGSVSTLTIQRTQQEDSAVYLCASSLLTGVRSGEQYFGPGTRLTVT.